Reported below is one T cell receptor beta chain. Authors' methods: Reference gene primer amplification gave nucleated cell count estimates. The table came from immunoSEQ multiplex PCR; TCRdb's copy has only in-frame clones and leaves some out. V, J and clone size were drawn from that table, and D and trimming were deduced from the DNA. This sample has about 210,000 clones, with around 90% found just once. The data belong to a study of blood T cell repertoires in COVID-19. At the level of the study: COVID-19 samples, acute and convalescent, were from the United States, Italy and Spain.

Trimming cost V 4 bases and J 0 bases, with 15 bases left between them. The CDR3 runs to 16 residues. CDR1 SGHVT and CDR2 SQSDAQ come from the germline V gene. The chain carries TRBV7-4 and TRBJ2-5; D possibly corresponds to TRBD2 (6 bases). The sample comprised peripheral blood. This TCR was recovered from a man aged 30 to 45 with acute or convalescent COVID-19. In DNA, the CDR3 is TGTGCCAGCAGCTGTGAACCAAGGGACTACCAAGAGACCCAGTACTTC. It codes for CASSCEPRDYQETQYF.